Below are 8 T cell receptor beta chains sequenced from a single sample in a study of tumor and adjacent non-tumor tissue in lung cancer. The library came from three nested PCR rounds adapted from ARM-PCR protocols. TCRdb passed the multiplex PCR reads through MiXCR, listing each CDR3 protein once. The table records 60,000 to 80,000 distinct CDR3 sequences, under 70% of them present only once. No cell sorting was done before RNA was extracted from the tissue. This non-tumor lung sample came from over 3 cm beyond the tumor edge. The source material was distant non-tumor lung tissue. These receptors were obtained from a woman in her 50s with non-small cell lung cancer.

This clonotype has a handful of counts. Given a much more abundant clone one base away, this may be a read error. The chain uses TRBV6-2 or TRBV6-3 and TRBJ2-5; unclear D gene. Germline assignment: CDR1 MNHEY and CDR2 SVGEGT. The CDR3 sequence is 11 residues long. The CDR3: CASRKKETQCF. In DNA, the CDR3 is TGTGCCAGCAGGAAAAAAGAGACCCAGTGCTTC.

The V and J genes are TRBV12-3 or TRBV12-4 and TRBJ2-1; TRBD2 agrees at 10 bases. The trim removed 0 bases at V and 7 bases at J, leaving 6 bases unmatched. The CDR3 consists of 16 residues. CDR3 in DNA: TGTGCCAGCAGTTTAGCAACAGTGACTAGCGGGAATGAGCAGTTCTTC. Protein: CASSLATVTSGNEQFF.

This clonotype was counted between two and nine times. With a much larger clone just one base away, this may be a read error. The chain recombines TRBV6-2 or TRBV6-3 with TRBJ2-4; D is unclear. Germline V gene data show CDR1 as MNHEY and CDR2 as SVGEGT. The CDR3 is 15 residues long. The CDR3 sequence is CAGSYDQETKNIQYF. The DNA for the CDR3 is TGTGCCGGCAGTTATGACCAGGAGACCAAAAACATTCAGTACTTC.

This clonotype was picked up a small number of times. Compared with germline, one end of the junction differs, possibly owing to a read error. The rearrangement links TRBV4-1 to TRBJ2-1; no clear D. The CDR3 extends over 16 amino acids. The germline CDR1 and CDR2 sequences are MGHRA and YSYEKL. The CDR3 loop is CASSHDWLVSHNEQFF. Written as DNA, the CDR3 is TGCGCCAGCAGCCATGATTGGCTAGTATCCCACAATGAACAGTTCTTC.

Regarding this clonotype: Sequence at one end of the junction differs from germline and may be a read error. The chain has TRBV7-3 and TRBJ2-2; D is uncertain. Germline lookup yields CDR1 SGHTA and CDR2 FQGTGA. This CDR3 spans 13 amino acids. Here the CDR3 DNA reads TGTACCAGCAGCTCCATTAACCCCGGAGAGCTGTTTTTT. This translates into CTSSSINPGELFF.

Regarding this clonotype: No conserved phenylalanine or tryptophan is present at the end of the CDR3, so a read error is the likely explanation. The chain employs TRBV5-1 and TRBJ1-1; D might be TRBD1 (5 bases). V was pared by 4 bases and J by 11 bases, with 27 bases between. The CDR3 has 16 amino acids. Germline-derived CDR1 and CDR2 are SGHRS and YFSETQ. The CDR3 DNA is TGCGCCAGCAGCATAGGGACCACCCTATTCGAGGGTGAGGCTTTCTCT. It yields the protein CASSIGTTLFEGEAFS.

The CDR3 spells CSSKWGLRVTPLSTEAFF. DNA of the CDR3: TGCAGTTCTAAATGGGGCCTTCGGGTGACACCCTTGAGCACTGAAGCTTTCTTT. The chain couples TRBV20-1 to TRBJ1-1; the D gene is possibly TRBD1 (5 bases). The germline V gene encodes CDR1 DFQATT and CDR2 SNEGSKA (reference sequence). The V gene lost 8 bases and the J gene lost 4 bases, with 32 bases spanning the gap. The CDR3 is 18 residues long.

The V and J genes are TRBV6-1 and TRBJ1-5; possibly TRBD1 for D (5 bases). CDR1 and CDR2 (germline): MNHNS, SASEGT. V was trimmed by 5 bases and J by 15 bases, leaving 20 bases between them. This CDR3 comprises 13 residues. The CDR3 nucleotides are TGTGCCAGCAGTATACAGGATACGAGGGCCCTGCATTTT. Translation: CASSIQDTRALHF.